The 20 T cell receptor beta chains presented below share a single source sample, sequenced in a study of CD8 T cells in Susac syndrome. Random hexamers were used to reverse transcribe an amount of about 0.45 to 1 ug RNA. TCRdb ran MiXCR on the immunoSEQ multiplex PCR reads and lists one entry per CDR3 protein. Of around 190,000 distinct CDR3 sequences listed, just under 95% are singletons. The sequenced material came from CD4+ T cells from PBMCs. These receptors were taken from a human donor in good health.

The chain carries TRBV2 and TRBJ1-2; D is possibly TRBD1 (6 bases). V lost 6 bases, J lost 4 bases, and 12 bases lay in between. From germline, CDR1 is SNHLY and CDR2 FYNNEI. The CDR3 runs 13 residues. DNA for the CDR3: TGTGCCAGCAGGGACAGTCTAGTCTATGGCTACACCTTC. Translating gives CASRDSLVYGYTF.

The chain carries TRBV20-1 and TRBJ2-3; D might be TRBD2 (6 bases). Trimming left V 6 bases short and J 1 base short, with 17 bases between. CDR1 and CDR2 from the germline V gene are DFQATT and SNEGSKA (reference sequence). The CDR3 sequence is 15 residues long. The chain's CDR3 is CSADRREGRTDTQYF. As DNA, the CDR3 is TGCAGTGCCGATAGGCGGGAAGGCCGCACAGATACGCAGTATTTT.

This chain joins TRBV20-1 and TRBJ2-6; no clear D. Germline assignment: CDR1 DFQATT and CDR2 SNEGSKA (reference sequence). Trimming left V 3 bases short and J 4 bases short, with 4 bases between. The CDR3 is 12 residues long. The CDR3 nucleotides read TGCAGTGCTAGGTCCGGGGCCAACGTCCTGACTTTC. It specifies CSARSGANVLTF.

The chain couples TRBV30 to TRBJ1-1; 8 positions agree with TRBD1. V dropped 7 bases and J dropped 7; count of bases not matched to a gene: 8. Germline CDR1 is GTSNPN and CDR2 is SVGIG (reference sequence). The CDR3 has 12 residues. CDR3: CAFQQGVVEAFF. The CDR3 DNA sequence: TGTGCCTTTCAACAGGGGGTCGTTGAAGCTTTCTTT.

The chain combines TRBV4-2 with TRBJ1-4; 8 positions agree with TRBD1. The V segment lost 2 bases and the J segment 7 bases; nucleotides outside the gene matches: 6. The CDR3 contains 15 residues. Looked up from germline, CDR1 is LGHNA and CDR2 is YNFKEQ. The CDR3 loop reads CASSQPRGLSEKLFF. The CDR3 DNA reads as TGTGCCAGCAGCCAACCCAGGGGGCTGAGTGAAAAACTGTTTTTT.

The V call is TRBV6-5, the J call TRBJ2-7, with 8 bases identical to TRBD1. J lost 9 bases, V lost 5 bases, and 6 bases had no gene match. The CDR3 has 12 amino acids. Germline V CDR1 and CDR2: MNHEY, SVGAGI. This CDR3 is CASSTRTGSQYF. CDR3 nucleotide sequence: TGTGCCAGCAGTACCCGGACAGGGTCGCAGTACTTC.

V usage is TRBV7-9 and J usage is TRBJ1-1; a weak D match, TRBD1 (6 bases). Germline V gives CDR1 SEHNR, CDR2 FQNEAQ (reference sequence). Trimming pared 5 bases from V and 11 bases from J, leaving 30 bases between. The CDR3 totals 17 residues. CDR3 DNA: TGTGCCAGCAGCAAACAACCTGGGATACAGGGAGGGAGTTCGGCTTTCTTT. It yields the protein CASSKQPGIQGGSSAFF.

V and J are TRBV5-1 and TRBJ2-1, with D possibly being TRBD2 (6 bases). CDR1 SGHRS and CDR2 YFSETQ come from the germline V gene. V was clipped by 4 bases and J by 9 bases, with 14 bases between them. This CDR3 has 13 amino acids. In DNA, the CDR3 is TGCGCCAGCAGCCGGGAGAGGTATACTGAGCAGTTCTTC. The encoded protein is CASSRERYTEQFF.

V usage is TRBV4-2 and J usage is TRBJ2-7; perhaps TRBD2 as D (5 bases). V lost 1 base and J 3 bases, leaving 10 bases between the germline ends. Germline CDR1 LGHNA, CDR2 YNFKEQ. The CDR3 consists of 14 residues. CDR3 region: CASSQAEGSYEQYF. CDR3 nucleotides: TGTGCCAGCAGCCAAGCGGAAGGGAGCTACGAGCAGTACTTC.

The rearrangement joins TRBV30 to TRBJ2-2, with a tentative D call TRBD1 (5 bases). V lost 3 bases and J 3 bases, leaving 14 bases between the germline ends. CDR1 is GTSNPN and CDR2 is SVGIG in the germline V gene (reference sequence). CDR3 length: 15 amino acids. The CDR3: CAWSQRGVYTGELFF. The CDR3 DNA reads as TGTGCCTGGAGCCAAAGGGGCGTGTACACCGGGGAGCTGTTTTTT.

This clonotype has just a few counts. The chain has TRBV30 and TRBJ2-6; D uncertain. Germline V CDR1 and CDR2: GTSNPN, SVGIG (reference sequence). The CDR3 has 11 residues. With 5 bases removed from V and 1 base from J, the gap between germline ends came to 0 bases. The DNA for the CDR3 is TGTGCCTGGTCTGGGGCCAACGTCCTGACTTTC. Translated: CAWSGANVLTF.

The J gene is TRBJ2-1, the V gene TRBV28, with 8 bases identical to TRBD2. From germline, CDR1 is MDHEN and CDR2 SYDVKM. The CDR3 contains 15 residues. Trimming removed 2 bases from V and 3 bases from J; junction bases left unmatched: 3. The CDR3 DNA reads TGTGCCAGCAGTTTAAGGCTAGCGGGCTACAATGAGCAGTTCTTC. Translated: CASSLRLAGYNEQFF.

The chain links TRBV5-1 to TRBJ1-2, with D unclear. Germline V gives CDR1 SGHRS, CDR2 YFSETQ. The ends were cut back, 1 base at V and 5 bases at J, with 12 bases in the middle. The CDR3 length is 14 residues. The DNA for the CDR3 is TGCGCCAGCAGCTTGACGAGGCTGGCGTATGGCTACACCTTC. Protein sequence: CASSLTRLAYGYTF.

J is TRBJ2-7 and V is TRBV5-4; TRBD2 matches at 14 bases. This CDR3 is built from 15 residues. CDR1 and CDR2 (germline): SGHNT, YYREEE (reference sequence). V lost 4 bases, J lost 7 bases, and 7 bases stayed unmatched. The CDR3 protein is CASSPTSGRAGEQYF. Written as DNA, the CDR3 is TGTGCCAGCAGCCCGACTAGCGGGAGGGCCGGAGAGCAGTACTTC. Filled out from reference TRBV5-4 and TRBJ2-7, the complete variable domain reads ETGVTQSPTHLIKTRGQQVTLRCSSQSGHNTVSWYQQALGQGPQFIFQYYREEENGRGNFPPRFSGLQFPNYSSELNVNALELDDSALYLCASSPTSGRAGEQYFGPGTRLTVT.

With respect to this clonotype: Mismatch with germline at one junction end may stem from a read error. CDR3 DNA: TGTGCCAGCAGTCTGCGCAGGGTTCCCACTGAAGCCTTCTTT. This sequence encodes CASSLRRVPTEAFF. The chain joins TRBV6-5 to TRBJ1-1, with a weak D call TRBD1 (5 bases). In germline, CDR1 is MNHEY, CDR2 SVGAGI. The CDR3 is made up of 14 amino acids.

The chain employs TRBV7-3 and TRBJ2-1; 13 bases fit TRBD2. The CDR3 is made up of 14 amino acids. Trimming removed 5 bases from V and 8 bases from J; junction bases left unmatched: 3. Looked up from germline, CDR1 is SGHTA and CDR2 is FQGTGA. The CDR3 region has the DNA TGTGCCAGCAGCCACGGACTAGCGGGAGATGAGCAGTTCTTC. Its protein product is CASSHGLAGDEQFF.

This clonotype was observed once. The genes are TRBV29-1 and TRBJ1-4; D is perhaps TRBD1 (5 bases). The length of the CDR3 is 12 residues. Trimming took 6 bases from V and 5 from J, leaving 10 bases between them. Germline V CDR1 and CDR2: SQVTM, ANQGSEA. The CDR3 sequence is CSVGTYNEKLFF. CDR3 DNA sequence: TGCAGCGTCGGGACTTACAATGAAAAACTGTTTTTT.

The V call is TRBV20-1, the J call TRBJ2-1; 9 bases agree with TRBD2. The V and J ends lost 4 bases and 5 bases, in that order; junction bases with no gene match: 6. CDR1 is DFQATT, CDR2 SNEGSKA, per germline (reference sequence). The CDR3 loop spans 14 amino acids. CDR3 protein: CSATLAGDDNEQFF. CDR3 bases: TGCAGTGCTACTTTAGCGGGAGATGACAATGAGCAGTTCTTC.

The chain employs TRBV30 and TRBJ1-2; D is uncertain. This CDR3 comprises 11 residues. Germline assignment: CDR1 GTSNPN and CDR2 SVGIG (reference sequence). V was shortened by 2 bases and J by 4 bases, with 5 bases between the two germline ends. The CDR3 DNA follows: TGTGCCTGGAGTTGGGGCTATGGCTACACCTTC. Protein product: CAWSWGYGYTF.

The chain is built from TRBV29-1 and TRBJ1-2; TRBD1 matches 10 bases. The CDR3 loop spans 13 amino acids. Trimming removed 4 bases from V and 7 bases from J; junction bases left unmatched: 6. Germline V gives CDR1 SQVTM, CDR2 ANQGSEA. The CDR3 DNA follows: TGCAGCGTTGCGGGACAGGGGAAGAGTGGCTACACCTTC. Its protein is CSVAGQGKSGYTF.